The 9 T cell receptor beta chains given below trace back to one sample, sequenced in a study of T cell clones after liver transplantation. Assay: immunoSEQ multiplex PCR; the TCRdb copy retains only in-frame clones and omits some. Among roughly 100,000 clones listed, 75% to 85% were seen once. The sample was CD4+ T cells from blood, taken before liver transplant. These receptors all stem from a human donor who received a liver transplant.

The chain uses TRBV25-1 and TRBJ1-1, with D tentatively TRBD1 (6 bases). The CDR3 covers 13 residues. Trimming took 7 bases from V and 0 from J, leaving 9 bases between them. CDR1 is MGHDK, CDR2 SYGVNS, per germline. The CDR3 region is CASKGTLNTEAFF. Here the CDR3 DNA reads TGTGCCAGCAAGGGGACATTGAACACTGAAGCTTTCTTT.

The chain employs TRBV18 and TRBJ1-2, with D perhaps TRBD1 (6 bases). The CDR3 consists of 14 residues. The ends were cut back, 6 bases at V and 5 bases at J, with 16 bases in the middle. Germline V gene lookup returns CDR1 KGHSH and CDR2 LQKENI. As DNA, the CDR3 is TGTGCCAGCTCGCAGGACAGCCAAGCATATGGCTACACCTTC. It translates to CASSQDSQAYGYTF.

The V and J genes are TRBV6-6 and TRBJ1-2, with D tentatively TRBD1 (5 bases). Germline V lookup: CDR1 MNHNY, CDR2 SVGAGI (reference sequence). Trimming left V 8 bases short and J 6 bases short, with 7 bases between. The CDR3 spans 10 residues. CDR3 sequence (DNA): TGTGCCAGCCTAGGGGATGGCTACACCTTC. Its protein is CASLGDGYTF.

The genes are TRBV2 and TRBJ2-7; TRBD2 matches at 9 bases. Trimming took 8 bases from V and 5 from J; bases not matched to a gene: 7. There are 13 residues in the CDR3. From germline, CDR1 is SNHLY and CDR2 FYNNEI. The DNA for the CDR3 is TGTGCCAGCTGGGTTCGCGGGGGGGACGAGCAGTACTTC. Translated: CASWVRGGDEQYF.

This clone appeared a single time. V gene TRBV7-2 combines with J gene TRBJ1-2; D is undetermined. The CDR3 length is 11 residues. Trimming pared 4 bases from V and 7 bases from J, leaving 7 bases between. Germline-derived CDR1 and CDR2 are SGHTA and FQGNSA. CDR3 amino acids: CASSSGGGYTF. CDR3 in DNA: TGTGCCAGCAGCTCGGGTGGTGGCTACACCTTC. Supplemented by reference TRBV7-2 and TRBJ1-2, the full variable domain reads GAGVSQSPSNKVTEKGKDVELRCDPISGHTALYWYRQSLGQGLEFLIYFQGNSAPDKSGLPSDRFSAERTGGSVSTLTIQRTQQEDSAVYLCASSSGGGYTFGSGTRLTVV.

The genes are TRBV2 and TRBJ2-4; D remains ambiguous. The germline V gene encodes CDR1 SNHLY and CDR2 FYNNEI. The V end lost 4 bases, the J end lost 9 bases, and 13 bases lay between the germline ends. This CDR3 has 13 amino acids. CDR3 sequence (DNA): TGTGCCAGCAGTGTGTTGGCCAGTGGCATTCAGTACTTC. Translation gives CASSVLASGIQYF.

The J gene is TRBJ2-3, the V gene TRBV7-8; 12 bases agree with TRBD2. Germline assignment: CDR1 SGHVS and CDR2 FQNEAQ. The CDR3 covers 20 residues. V gave up 5 bases and J gave up 6 bases; unmatched junction bases: 21. The CDR3 spells CASSLMTSGRVHTHRDTQYF. In DNA form, the CDR3 reads TGTGCCAGCAGCCTCATGACTAGCGGGAGAGTACACACACACAGGGATACGCAGTATTTT. The whole variable domain, remainder taken from reference TRBV7-8 and TRBJ2-3, is GAGVSQSPRYKVAKRGQDVALRCDPISGHVSLFWYQQALGQGPEFLTYFQNEAQLDKSGLPSDRFFAERPEGSVSTLKIQRTQQEDSAVYLCASSLMTSGRVHTHRDTQYFGPGTRLTVL.

The V and J genes are TRBV6-1 and TRBJ2-7, with 10 nucleotides matching TRBD2. V dropped 2 bases and J dropped 5; count of bases not matched to a gene: 9. This CDR3 has 16 amino acids. Looked up from germline, CDR1 is MNHNS and CDR2 is SASEGT. DNA for the CDR3: TGTGCCAGCAGTGAAAGCTCTAGCGGGAGCGGTAACGAGCAGTACTTC. Protein sequence: CASSESSSGSGNEQYF.

The chain carries TRBV9 and TRBJ1-1, with D uncertain. Germline CDR1 reads SGDLS; CDR2 reads YYNGEE. Trimming removed 0 bases at V and 6 bases at J, with 6 bases between. The CDR3 is 12 amino acids. CDR3 coding DNA: TGTGCCAGCAGCGTAGAAGGGCCTGAAGCTTTCTTT. Translating it yields CASSVEGPEAFF. Filled out from reference TRBV9 and TRBJ1-1, the complete variable domain reads DSGVTQTPKHLITATGQRVTLRCSPRSGDLSVYWYQQSLDQGLQFLIQYYNGEERAKGNILERFSAQQFPDLHSELNLSSLELGDSALYFCASSVEGPEAFFGQGTRLTVV.